This TCR beta chain was sequenced in a study of shared clonotypes between healthy human individuals. About the study: Samples came from two female and a few male donors aged 18 to 49.

Germline V gives CDR1 LNHNV, CDR2 YYDKDF (reference sequence). Between the trimmed V and J ends, which lost 1 base and 4 bases, there was a span of 11 bases. This CDR3 is built from 15 residues. The DNA input per sorted-subset replicate PCR was 200 ng, corresponding to some 27,000 T cell genomes. Only in-frame clones appear in the TCRdb table, and some are missing; sequencing was by immunoSEQ multiplex PCR. The repertoire includes 980,000 or so clones, approximately 76% of them detected once, and 1.5% sits in the top ten. Donors comprised only Caucasian adults living in Nashville, Tennessee. CD4+ cells underwent separation, giving CD45RA+ naive and CD45RA-negative memory subsets.

The chain uses TRBV15 and TRBJ1-5, with no clear D. The sample was memory CD4+ T cells sorted from blood. The subset is: CD45RA-negative fraction. This receptor was identified in a man aged 18-30 years in good health. CDR3 sequence reads: CATSRGTGKNQPQHF. DNA of the CDR3: TGTGCCACCAGCAGAGGGACGGGGAAAAATCAGCCCCAGCATTTT.